This T cell receptor (beta chain) comes out of a study of radiotherapy plus CTLA-4 blockade in lung cancer. Only in-frame clones appear in the TCRdb table, and some are missing; sequencing was by immunoSEQ multiplex PCR. The table has roughly 44,000 clones, over 75% seen once; the top ten hold 6.5% to 9%. The CDR3 has 13 residues. CDR1 is WNHNN and CDR2 is SYGVQD in the germline V gene (reference sequence). V shed 2 bases and J 7 bases; nucleotides not matched to a gene: 3. In this sample, this clone turned up a few times. The rearrangement uses TRBV10-1 and TRBJ1-2; TRBD1 matches at 8 bases. Sample: peripheral blood, taken from a patient treated with radiotherapy plus ipilimumab. The TCR originated in a human donor with non-small cell lung cancer whose response to radiotherapy plus ipilimumab could not be evaluated. CDR3 residues: CASSEGQGFGYTF. DNA for the CDR3: TGCGCCAGCAGTGAGGGACAGGGTTTTGGCTACACCTTC.